This section outlines one TCR beta chain sequence together with its context. Its specificity is unknown. The data belong to a study of shared clonotypes between healthy human individuals. Whole-study findings and limits: Researchers sampled blood only, noting tissue repertoires likely differ.

CDR1 and CDR2 from the germline V gene are SGHTS and YDEGEE. This CDR3 has 13 residues. With 2 bases removed from V and 2 bases from J, the gap between germline ends came to 8 bases. How the authors handled the data: Filtering was not the same, since immunoSEQ gave junction-only sequences without quality scores. TCRdb keeps only in-frame clones here, not all; method: immunoSEQ multiplex PCR. V, J and clone size derive from that table, while D and trimming were established from the DNA sequence. In the table there are under 1,900,000 clones, 98% of which are singletons. Sample: naive CD4+ T cells sorted from blood. Specified subset: CD45RA+ positively selected. The chain uses TRBV5-8 and TRBJ2-7; D is perhaps TRBD1 or TRBD2 (5 bases each). This TCR was sampled from a man aged 30-40 years in good health. This chain's CDR3 is CASSLMGAYEQYF. The CDR3 DNA sequence: TGTGCCAGCAGCTTAATGGGGGCCTACGAGCAGTACTTC.